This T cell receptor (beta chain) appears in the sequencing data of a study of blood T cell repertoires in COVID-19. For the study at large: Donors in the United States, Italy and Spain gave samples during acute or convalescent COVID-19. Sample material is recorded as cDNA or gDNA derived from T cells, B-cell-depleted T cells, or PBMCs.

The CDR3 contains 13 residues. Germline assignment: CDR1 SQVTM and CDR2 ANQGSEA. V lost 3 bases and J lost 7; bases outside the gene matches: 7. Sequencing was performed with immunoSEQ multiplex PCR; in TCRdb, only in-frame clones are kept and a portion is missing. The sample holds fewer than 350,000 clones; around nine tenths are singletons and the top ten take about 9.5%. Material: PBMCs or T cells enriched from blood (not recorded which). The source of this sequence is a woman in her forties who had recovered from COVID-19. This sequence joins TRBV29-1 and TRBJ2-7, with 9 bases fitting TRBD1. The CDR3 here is CSVDGDRGGEQYF. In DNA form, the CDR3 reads TGCAGCGTTGATGGCGACAGGGGGGGGGAGCAGTACTTC.